These 32 T cell receptor beta chains share one sample of origin, sequenced in a study of blood T cell repertoires in COVID-19. Generated by immunoSEQ multiplex PCR, the TCRdb table keeps only in-frame clones and is missing some. Of 150,000 to 200,000 clones in the sample, about 85% were seen once. Sequenced sample: peripheral blood. The receptor source for this set is a woman aged 40 to 50 with COVID-19, enrolled during active disease.

This sequence joins TRBV4-1 and TRBJ2-1, with 7 bases identical to TRBD1. This CDR3 comprises 18 residues. Per the germline V gene, CDR1 is MGHRA and CDR2 is YSYEKL. The V segment lost 0 bases and the J segment 5 bases; nucleotides outside the gene matches: 13. The CDR3 here is CASSQDGAVDRDNNEQFF. In DNA form, the CDR3 reads TGCGCCAGCAGCCAAGACGGCGCGGTTGACAGGGATAACAATGAGCAGTTCTTC.

This clone was detected only once. V and J are TRBV5-4 and TRBJ2-6; 10 bases fit TRBD1. This CDR3 contains 16 residues. The germline gives CDR1 SGHNT, CDR2 YYREEE (reference sequence). Trimming cost V 5 bases and J 2 bases; bases outside gene matches: 4. CDR3 amino acids: CASRRDRGTGANVLTF. DNA for the CDR3: TGTGCCAGCAGAAGGGACAGGGGTACTGGGGCCAACGTCCTGACTTTC.

The gene calls are TRBV6-2 or TRBV6-3 and TRBJ2-2; D is unclear. Trimming shortened V by 6 bases and J by 4 bases, and 15 bases separated the two germline ends. Germline CDR1 is MNHEY and CDR2 is SVGEGT. CDR3 size: 15 residues. CDR3 DNA sequence: TGTGCCAGCAGCCTGCTACCTCGAGGCACCGGGGAGCTGTTTTTT. This gives the protein CASSLLPRGTGELFF.

The rearrangement uses TRBV27 and TRBJ2-7; D gene ambiguous. The CDR3 spans 13 residues. V gave up 3 bases and J gave up 4 bases, with 10 bases separating them. Germline-derived CDR1 and CDR2 are MNHEY and SMNVEV (reference sequence). The CDR3 nucleotides read TGTGCCAGCAGTTTGAGGCCAACTTACGAGCAGTACTTC. It is translated as CASSLRPTYEQYF.

The rearrangement links TRBV7-9 to TRBJ2-3; D perhaps matches TRBD2 (5 bases). The CDR3 is made up of 12 amino acids. The V end lost 4 bases, the J end lost 6 bases, and 8 bases lay between the germline ends. Germline-derived CDR1 and CDR2 are SEHNR and FQNEAQ (reference sequence). The CDR3 DNA reads as TGTGCCAGCAGCTCCAGAGGGGATACGCAGTATTTT. Residues: CASSSRGDTQYF. Full variable domain (outside the CDR3, taken from reference TRBV7-9 and TRBJ2-3): DTGVSQNPRHKITKRGQNVTFRCDPISEHNRLYWYRQTLGQGPEFLTYFQNEAQLEKSRLLSDRFSAERPKGSFSTLEIQRTEQGDSAMYLCASSSRGDTQYFGPGTRLTVL.

The gene calls are TRBV12-3 or TRBV12-4 and TRBJ1-2; D possibly corresponds to TRBD1 (5 bases). The CDR3 is 12 amino acids. V was trimmed by 6 bases and J by 4 bases, leaving 9 bases between them. CDR3 nucleotide sequence: TGTGCCAGCAGCGCCGGGGGCTATGGCTACACCTTC. Residues: CASSAGGYGYTF.

The chain couples TRBV21-1 to TRBJ2-4; no check of the table's D call, TRBD2, against the DNA was made. TRBV21-1 is termed a pseudogene. The CDR3 contains 15 residues. CDR3: CASSFSASKKNIQYF. The CDR3 DNA reads TGTGCCAGCAGCTTTTCCGCTAGCAAAAAAAACATTCAGTACTTC.

The J gene is TRBJ2-5, the V gene TRBV3-1 (or the pseudogene TRBV3-2); possible D gene TRBD2, 6 bases. This CDR3 comprises 16 residues. V lost 1 base to trimming and J lost 5 bases, with 17 bases between them. Germline V CDR1 and CDR2: LGHDT, YNNKEL (reference sequence). The CDR3 reads CASSQGLASGVETQYF. The CDR3 nucleotides are TGTGCCAGCAGCCAAGGCCTAGCTTCGGGGGTGGAGACCCAGTACTTC.

This clone has just one count. The chain uses TRBV10-3 and TRBJ2-4; tentative D call: TRBD1 (6 bases). CDR1 is ENHRY, CDR2 SYGVKD, per germline. With 2 bases removed from V and 5 bases from J, the gap between germline ends came to 16 bases. The length of the CDR3 is 16 residues. CDR3 in amino acids: CAISESWQGRENIQYF. The CDR3 coding sequence is TGTGCCATCAGTGAGAGTTGGCAGGGGAGAGAAAACATTCAGTACTTC.

DNA for the CDR3: TGTGCCAGCAGCCCCACGGGAGGGGAAGGGACAGATACGCAGTATTTT. Amino acid sequence: CASSPTGGEGTDTQYF. The chain combines TRBV7-9 with TRBJ2-3; 8 nucleotides line up with TRBD2. The CDR3 is 16 amino acids. CDR1 is SEHNR and CDR2 is FQNEAQ in the germline V gene (reference sequence). V was clipped by 5 bases and J by 3 bases; unmatched bases: 10.

The chain recombines TRBV6-6 with TRBJ2-7, with unresolved D. The V gene lost 4 bases and the J gene lost 5 bases, with 15 bases spanning the gap. Germline V gives CDR1 MNHNY, CDR2 SVGAGI (reference sequence). The CDR3 is 14 residues long. This CDR3 reads CASSSPQTVDEQYF. The CDR3 DNA sequence: TGTGCCAGCAGTTCTCCACAGACGGTCGACGAGCAGTACTTC.

V and J are TRBV28 and TRBJ2-1, with 9 bases that match TRBD1. The CDR3 totals 15 residues. The V segment lost 3 bases and the J segment 8 bases; nucleotides outside the gene matches: 8. Germline V CDR1 and CDR2: MDHEN, SYDVKM. CDR3 nucleotides: TGTGCCAGCAGTTTCGTCGGGACAGGGTCGGATGAGCAGTTCTTC. Translation: CASSFVGTGSDEQFF.

V and J are TRBV5-1 and TRBJ2-7; D is perhaps TRBD1 (5 bases). The germline V and J ends were trimmed by 2 bases and 6 bases, with 18 bases remaining between them. CDR1 and CDR2 from the germline V gene are SGHRS and YFSETQ. The CDR3 totals 15 residues. The CDR3 DNA reads as TGCGCCAGCAGCTTATTATCTGGGGCTATCTCCGAGCAGTACTTC. Protein product: CASSLLSGAISEQYF. Together with reference TRBV5-1 and TRBJ2-7, the CDR3 gives the full variable domain: KAGVTQTPRYLIKTRGQQVTLSCSPISGHRSVSWYQQTPGQGLQFLFEYFSETQRNKGNFPGRFSGRQFSNSRSEMNVSTLELGDSALYLCASSLLSGAISEQYFGPGTRLTVT.

The V call is TRBV28, the J call TRBJ1-1; a possible D gene is TRBD1 (6 bases). Trimming removed 7 bases from V and 4 bases from J, with 19 bases in between. This CDR3 comprises 15 residues. Germline V lookup: CDR1 MDHEN, CDR2 SYDVKM. Here the CDR3 reads CASTPRGGGITEAFF. In DNA, the CDR3 is TGTGCCAGCACCCCCCGGGGGGGCGGGATCACTGAAGCTTTCTTT.

As concerns this clone: Other DNA sequences within the sample encode an identical CDR3. The chain carries TRBV5-1 and TRBJ1-3; possible D gene TRBD1, 5 bases. CDR1 and CDR2 (germline): SGHRS, YFSETQ. The CDR3 has 15 amino acids. V dropped 0 bases and J dropped 2 bases, with 9 bases sitting between them. The CDR3 is CASSLAGSTGNTIYF. As DNA, the CDR3 is TGCGCCAGCAGCTTGGCAGGGTCCACTGGAAACACCATATATTTT.

The J gene is TRBJ1-1, the V gene TRBV10-3, with 10 bases fitting TRBD1. Germline loops: CDR1 ENHRY, CDR2 SYGVKD. The length of the CDR3 is 16 residues. V lost 3 bases to trimming and J lost 4 bases; unmatched junction nucleotides: 8. CDR3 DNA sequence: TGTGCCATCAGTGACACAACCCGGACAGGGGGCACTGAAGCTTTCTTT. This sequence encodes CAISDTTRTGGTEAFF.

This clone was observed a few times. This rearrangement joins TRBV2 to TRBJ2-7; weak D call: TRBD2 (5 bases). Trimming took off 5 bases at V and 2 bases at J, with 16 bases between the two ends. In germline, CDR1 is SNHLY, CDR2 FYNNEI. CDR3 size: 15 residues. DNA of the CDR3: TGTGCCAGCAGTAGAGGACTTCATCTAGCCTACGAGCAGTACTTC. Translated: CASSRGLHLAYEQYF.

The chain uses TRBV2 and TRBJ2-7; tentatively, D is TRBD2 (5 bases). V dropped 8 bases and J dropped 5 bases, with 10 bases sitting between them. From germline, CDR1 is SNHLY and CDR2 FYNNEI. The CDR3 has 11 amino acids. CDR3 protein: CASGEFDEQYF. CDR3 bases: TGTGCCAGCGGGGAGTTTGACGAGCAGTACTTC.

This clone was counted a single time. The chain employs TRBV5-1 and TRBJ2-7; 7 bases agree with TRBD2. Germline CDR1 reads SGHRS; CDR2 reads YFSETQ. V was clipped by 4 bases and J by 0 bases; unmatched bases: 7. The CDR3 consists of 15 residues. DNA of the CDR3: TGCGCCAGCAGCGGATCTAGCGGCCACTCCTACGAGCAGTACTTC. Translating it yields CASSGSSGHSYEQYF.

The chain combines TRBV9 with TRBJ2-5, with D maybe TRBD2 (7 bases). The ends were cut back, 0 bases at V and 5 bases at J, with 14 bases in the middle. Per germline, CDR1 SGDLS and CDR2 YYNGEE. CDR3 length: 15 amino acids. CDR3 amino acids: CASSVAGGAGETQYF. In nucleotides, the CDR3 is TGTGCCAGCAGCGTAGCTGGGGGGGCAGGGGAGACCCAGTACTTC.

The chain carries TRBV9 and TRBJ2-1, with D uncertain. Germline assignment: CDR1 SGDLS and CDR2 YYNGEE. The CDR3 totals 15 residues. Trimming cost V 0 bases and J 4 bases, with 11 bases left between them. The CDR3 DNA follows: TGTGCCAGCAGCGTAGATTTAGCTCAATACAATGAGCAGTTCTTC. Its translation is CASSVDLAQYNEQFF. Drawing the rest from reference TRBV9 and TRBJ2-1, the complete variable domain is DSGVTQTPKHLITATGQRVTLRCSPRSGDLSVYWYQQSLDQGLQFLIQYYNGEERAKGNILERFSAQQFPDLHSELNLSSLELGDSALYFCASSVDLAQYNEQFFGPGTRLTVL.

This chain uses TRBV19 with TRBJ2-1; perhaps TRBD2 as D (7 bases). V was shortened by 3 bases and J by 10 bases, with 16 bases between the two germline ends. Germline V CDR1 and CDR2: LNHDA, SQIVND (reference sequence). CDR3 length: 14 residues. The chain's CDR3 is CASSIGGRGPEQFF. CDR3 bases: TGTGCCAGTAGTATCGGGGGGCGGGGTCCGGAGCAGTTCTTC.

This chain connects TRBV5-4 to TRBJ2-5; possibly TRBD2 for D (5 bases). The CDR3 has 15 amino acids. The V and J ends lost 4 bases and 4 bases respectively, with 17 bases between them. Germline V gene sequence: CDR1 SGHNT, CDR2 YYREEE (reference sequence). The CDR3 nucleotides are TGTGCCAGCAGCAAATCGGACGGGGTGGCAGAGACCCAGTACTTC. Protein product: CASSKSDGVAETQYF.

The chain recombines TRBV2 with TRBJ2-3; the match to TRBD2 covers 7 bases. The ends lost 0 bases at V and 6 bases at J; junction bases unmatched: 0. CDR3 length: 13 residues. The germline V gene has CDR1 SNHLY and CDR2 FYNNEI. CDR3 nucleotide sequence: TGTGCCAGCAGTGAAGCGGGGGGGGATACGCAGTATTTT. It is translated as CASSEAGGDTQYF.

The chain joins TRBV5-1 to TRBJ1-2; TRBD1 agrees at 7 bases. The germline gives CDR1 SGHRS, CDR2 YFSETQ. V shed 2 bases and J 0 bases; nucleotides not matched to a gene: 7. The CDR3 runs to 16 residues. The CDR3 bases are TGCGCCAGCAGCTTAGGACAGGCTTTAGCTAACTATGGCTACACCTTC. Translation gives CASSLGQALANYGYTF. Together with reference TRBV5-1 and TRBJ1-2, the CDR3 gives the full variable domain: KAGVTQTPRYLIKTRGQQVTLSCSPISGHRSVSWYQQTPGQGLQFLFEYFSETQRNKGNFPGRFSGRQFSNSRSEMNVSTLELGDSALYLCASSLGQALANYGYTFGSGTRLTVV.

Here the CDR3 DNA reads TGCGCCAGCACCTGCGGGGGGGGACTAGCGGAAACCGCGCCCCACTCCCCCACAGATACGCAGTATTTT. Translated, it gives CASTCGGGLAETAPHSPTDTQYF. The chain couples TRBV10-1 to TRBJ2-3; TRBD2 matches 11 bases. Germline CDR1 and CDR2: WNHNN and SYGVQD (reference sequence). The trim removed 7 bases at V and 2 bases at J, leaving 29 bases unmatched. The CDR3 totals 23 residues.

This chain uses TRBV3-1 (or the pseudogene TRBV3-2) with TRBJ1-2; the D is unclear. Germline V CDR1 and CDR2: LGHDT, YNNKEL (reference sequence). The V and J ends lost 5 bases and 8 bases respectively, with 12 bases between them. CDR3 length equals 12 residues. This chain's CDR3 is CASSSAEGGYTF. For the CDR3, the DNA is TGTGCCAGCAGCTCGGCAGAGGGCGGCTACACCTTC.

J is TRBJ1-3 and V is TRBV7-9; the D is unclear. The CDR3 is made up of 18 amino acids. The V gene's germline CDR1 is SEHNR and CDR2 FQNEAQ (reference sequence). Trimming shortened V by 1 base and J by 0 bases, and 16 bases separated the two germline ends. The CDR3 here is CASSLGEGGTLSGNTIYF. In nucleotides, the CDR3 is TGTGCCAGCAGCTTAGGGGAGGGCGGCACCCTCTCTGGAAACACCATATATTTT.

This sequence joins TRBV11-2 and TRBJ2-7; D might be TRBD2 (6 bases). Trimming left V 2 bases short and J 3 bases short, with 14 bases between. The CDR3 length is 15 residues. Germline CDR1 SGHAT, CDR2 FQNNGV. CDR3 in DNA: TGTGCCAGCAGCTTATGGTTACGGGAGCACTACGAGCAGTACTTC. This sequence encodes CASSLWLREHYEQYF.

The V call is TRBV19, the J call TRBJ2-3, with 10 positions matching TRBD2. Trimming cost V 9 bases and J 2 bases; bases outside gene matches: 11. Germline V lookup: CDR1 LNHDA, CDR2 SQIVND (reference sequence). The CDR3 consists of 16 residues. The CDR3: CASRRGSGGHTDTQYF. DNA for the CDR3: TGTGCCAGCCGGCGAGGTAGCGGGGGGCACACAGATACGCAGTATTTT. The entire variable domain, with the rest obtained from reference TRBV19 and TRBJ2-3, is as follows: DGGITQSPKYLFRKEGQNVTLSCEQNLNHDAMYWYRQDPGQGLRLIYYSQIVNDFQKGDIAEGYSVSREKKESFPLTVTSAQKNPTAFYLCASRRGSGGHTDTQYFGPGTRLTVL.

The chain recombines TRBV7-8 with TRBJ1-5; D may be TRBD1 (6 bases). The germline V and J ends were trimmed by 4 bases and 2 bases, with 12 bases remaining between them. Germline V gene sequence: CDR1 SGHVS, CDR2 FQNEAQ. The CDR3 is 15 amino acids. CDR3 nucleotide sequence: TGTGCCAGCAGCTCTGGGGGGGCGGGCAATCAGCCCCAGCATTTT. It encodes CASSSGGAGNQPQHF.

In DNA, the CDR3 is TGTGCCAGCAGCGTACTTGATCAGCCCCAGCATTTT. Translated, it gives CASSVLDQPQHF. This sequence joins TRBV5-8 and TRBJ1-5; no clear D gene. Germline CDR1 and CDR2: SGHTS and YDEGEE. V was shortened by 4 bases and J by 5 bases, with 7 bases between the two germline ends. The CDR3 sequence is 12 residues long.